Listed here is a single T cell receptor beta chain. TCRdb itself ran the 5' RACE reads through MiXCR, one entry per CDR3 protein. The sample lists fewer than 45,000 distinct CDR3 sequences, over 9.5% occurring once. Time point given: blood at routine non-recurrence follow-up after resection. In each case, whole RNA from tumor, nontumor lung or frozen PBMC was sequenced unsorted. The record originates from a study of spatial heterogeneity in lung cancer. The TCR sequence derives from a female donor with early-stage non-small cell lung cancer. The starting material was PBMCs, obtained at follow-up.

CDR3 sequence (DNA): TGCAGTGCTGACCGGCAGGGAGGCGCCGGGGAGCTGTTTTTT. It yields the protein CSADRQGGAGELFF. V is TRBV20-1 and J is TRBJ2-2; tentatively, D is TRBD2 (6 bases). Germline V CDR1 and CDR2: DFQATT, SNEGSKA (reference sequence). V was clipped by 5 bases and J by 6 bases, with 16 bases between them. This CDR3 has 14 amino acids.